This T cell receptor beta chain was retrieved from a study of Ad26.COV2.S vaccination and SARS-CoV-2 variants. The repertoire was sequenced with immunoSEQ multiplex PCR; TCRdb's copy has only in-frame clones and lacks some. The repertoire holds some 400,000 clones, with 89% as singletons. About this clone: The antigen remains unidentified.

V lost 2 bases and J 3 bases, leaving 5 bases between the germline ends. CDR1 is PRHDT, CDR2 FYEKMQ, per germline (reference sequence). The CDR3 runs 12 residues. Regarding treatment: some 20 received Ad26.COV2.S at low or high dose, single or two shots; five or six received placebo; per-sample allocation not given. Sampling occurred on day 63 after the first vaccine or placebo injection. General study findings and limits: The authors reported substantial breadth in spike-specific CD8+ and CD4+ T cell responses after vaccination. Vaccinated and placebo-treated recipients had similar non-spike TCR breadth.

The chain uses TRBV13 and TRBJ2-7; D uncertain. This sequence originates from a person between 18 and 65 years old who received the Ad26.COV2.S COVID-19 vaccine or a placebo. The source material was peripheral blood, sampled in a trial of Ad26.COV2.S vaccine versus placebo. CDR3 residues: CASSLQHYEQYF. In DNA, the CDR3 is TGTGCCAGCAGCTTACAGCACTACGAGCAGTACTTC.